This T cell receptor (beta chain) originates from a study of T cells in women clearing cervical HPV infection. Background on the study: Donors had HPV16-related CIN3 or worse; 2 had invasive cancer.

In the case of this clone: The read gets to within 3 residues of the CDR3 end, and the germline J gene fills in the rest.

CDR1 SGHNT and CDR2 YENEEA come from the germline V gene. This CDR3 spans 14 amino acids. V dropped 5 bases and J dropped 6; count of bases not matched to a gene: 7. Sequencing was performed with immunoSEQ multiplex PCR; in TCRdb, only in-frame clones are kept and a portion is missing. There are some 46,000 clones in the sample, with approximately 34% held by the top ten. The chain joins TRBV11-3 to TRBJ1-1; 9 bases are a match to TRBD1. This sequence originates from a woman between 18 and 70 years old with a cervical HPV16 infection that either progressed to CIN3+ or cleared (not recorded which). The sequencing input was blood buffy coat. CDR3 amino acids: CASSPRDRVPEAFF. CDR3 DNA, as far as it was read: TGTGCCAGCAGCCCCCGGGACAGGGTTCCTGAA.